This T cell receptor (beta chain) is drawn from a study of early T cells in non-severe SARS-CoV-2 infection. TCRdb re-derived calls from the 5' RACE reads in MiXCR, one entry per CDR3 protein. The top ten hold roughly 6% of the sample, which has about 35,000 distinct CDR3 sequences, about 6.3% seen once. Losses at the gene ends were 5 bases for V and 7 bases for J; bases not matched to a gene: 9. CDR1 is SEHNR and CDR2 is FQNEAQ in the germline V gene (reference sequence). The CDR3 consists of 14 residues. This clonotype appeared a few times. Sequenced input: whole blood. The V call is TRBV7-9, the J call TRBJ2-7; 9 nucleotides align to TRBD2. This TCR came from an adult who was a healthcare worker with PCR-confirmed SARS-CoV-2 infection or an uninfected control (not recorded which). The CDR3 coding sequence is TGTGCCAGCAGCAGACTAGCGGATACGAGGGAGCAGTACTTC. This gives the protein CASSRLADTREQYF. Based on the CDR3 plus reference TRBV7-9 and TRBJ2-7, the full variable domain is DTGVSQNPRHKITKRGQNVTFRCDPISEHNRLYWYRQTLGQGPEFLTYFQNEAQLEKSRLLSDRFSAERPKGSFSTLEIQRTEQGDSAMYLCASSRLADTREQYFGPGTRLTVT.